This T cell receptor (beta chain) was captured by sequencing in a study of CD8+CD57+ T cells in acquired aplastic anemia. Across the whole study: CD4+ cells from healthy donors averaged roughly 10 million reads.

Template material for TCR beta VDJ and CDR3 profiling consisted of genomic DNA. TCRdb reprocessed the reads via MiXCR and lists one record per CDR3 protein. The sample consists of 150,000 to 200,000 distinct CDR3 sequences, roughly 63% of them appearing once. V was pared by 3 bases and J by 0 bases, with 12 bases between. This CDR3 is built from 15 residues. Looked up from germline, CDR1 is SGDLS and CDR2 is YYNGEE. This clonotype originated in a human donor in good health. The V gene is TRBV9, the J gene TRBJ1-1; no definite D call. Sequences were obtained from sorted CD4+, CD8+, or CD8+CD57+ T cells (not recorded which) from PBMCs. The CDR3, as DNA: TGTGCCAGCAGCGCCGAGGGAGGAATGAACACTGAAGCTTTCTTT. The encoded protein is CASSAEGGMNTEAFF.